This T cell receptor (beta chain) was retrieved from a study of regulatory T cells in long-lasting Graves disease. Findings and caveats of the study: Accuracy could have been hurt by small sample size. There were preferences for TRBV28, TRBJ1-2 and TRBJ2-5 in persistent disease.

CDR1 and CDR2 from the germline V gene are SGHKS and YYEKEE (reference sequence). The CDR3 has 14 residues. Trimming pared 2 bases from V and 1 base from J, leaving 9 bases between. Comments on this clonotype: Its antigen is as yet unknown.

The time point denotes: persistent/refractory GD, antithyroid drugs over 5 years with positive TRAb. Generation of the TCR library employed RNA extracted from PBMCs. The authors drew 7.5 to 10 milliliters of peripheral blood into EDTA tubes. Investigators prepared the TCR beta libraries by applying iRepertoire HTBI primers and Arm-PCR of CDR3 regions. TCRdb analysed the multiplex PCR reads with MiXCR anew, one entry per CDR3 protein. This sample has roughly 450,000 distinct CDR3 sequences, with 23% found just once. The specimen was peripheral blood mononuclear cells (PBMCs), collected when the disease was refractory, from a patient treated with antithyroid drugs. The chain has TRBV5-5 and TRBJ2-5; D unclear. This receptor was obtained from a female donor with Graves disease. The CDR3 DNA follows: TGTGCCAGCAGCTTCGGCGGCGGCCAAGAGACCCAGTACTTC. Encoded protein: CASSFGGGQETQYF.